The clone carrying this TCR beta chain was observed a few times. The CDR3 has 16 residues. Trimming removed 5 bases at V and 2 bases at J, with 16 bases between. From germline, CDR1 is LNHDA and CDR2 SQIVND (reference sequence). The data originate from a study of T cells in Graves' hyperthyroidism and ophthalmopathy. RNA transcripts gave rise to amplified TCR beta CDR3 regions. The HTBI set primed first-round TCR CDR3 RT-PCR. From the multiplex PCR reads, TCRdb called clonotypes with MiXCR, one entry per CDR3 protein. The data show fewer than 350,000 distinct CDR3 sequences, approximately 15% seen once.

The gene calls are TRBV19 and TRBJ1-5, with D perhaps matching TRBD1 (5 bases). The material sequenced was blood. The sequence derives from a middle-aged woman with Graves' hyperthyroidism. CDR3 region: CASSVFRVGGNQPQHF. In DNA form, the CDR3 reads TGTGCCAGTAGTGTCTTCCGGGTGGGGGGCAATCAGCCCCAGCATTTT. Based on the CDR3 plus reference TRBV19 and TRBJ1-5, the full variable domain is DGGITQSPKYLFRKEGQNVTLSCEQNLNHDAMYWYRQDPGQGLRLIYYSQIVNDFQKGDIAEGYSVSREKKESFPLTVTSAQKNPTAFYLCASSVFRVGGNQPQHFGDGTRLSIL.